Presented here are 9 T cell receptor beta chains from one specimen sequenced in a study of OX40 agonist ivuxolimab in advanced cancers. The data were produced by immunoSEQ multiplex PCR, yet TCRdb's version contains in-frame clones alone and is incomplete. The sample has some 57,000 clones, roughly 90% seen once; the top ten hold roughly 21%. This sample comprised CD4+ or CD8+ T cells sorted from blood, obtained in a trial of the OX40 agonist ivuxolimab. Receptors were obtained from an adult with an advanced solid tumor such as melanoma, head and neck, liver or kidney cancer.

This chain uses TRBV12-5 with TRBJ2-1, with D perhaps given as TRBD1 or TRBD2 (5 bases each). V was pared by 7 bases and J by 5 bases, with 21 bases between. Germline values: CDR1 LGHNT, CDR2 FRNRAP. The CDR3 is 16 residues long. The CDR3: CASENSGTILNNEQFF. CDR3 nucleotides: TGTGCTAGTGAAAACTCCGGGACCATATTGAACAATGAGCAGTTCTTC.

This clone showed up just a few times. The chain combines TRBV20-1 with TRBJ2-3; D remains ambiguous. CDR3 size: 10 residues. The germline V and J ends were trimmed by 6 bases and 4 bases, with 5 bases remaining between them. Germline values: CDR1 DFQATT, CDR2 SNEGSKA (reference sequence). The CDR3 reads CSATPDTQYF. The CDR3 coding sequence is TGCAGTGCAACCCCAGATACGCAGTATTTT.

Here the CDR3 reads CASSLVSWEGSYNEQFF. The CDR3 nucleotides read TGTGCCAGCAGCTTAGTTTCGTGGGAGGGGTCCTACAATGAGCAGTTCTTC. The chain recombines TRBV11-2 with TRBJ2-1, with 7 bases matching TRBD2. J lost 1 base, V lost 1 base, and 7 bases had no gene match. The CDR3 totals 17 residues. Germline V gene sequence: CDR1 SGHAT, CDR2 FQNNGV.

This sequence joins TRBV28 and TRBJ2-3, with a possible D match to TRBD2 (7 bases). V was shortened by 6 bases and J by 5 bases, with 18 bases between the two germline ends. The CDR3 is 15 residues long. Germline CDR1 and CDR2: MDHEN and SYDVKM. Here the CDR3 DNA reads TGTGCCAGCAGCCTCCTGGGGGGGGCCGGAGATACGCAGTATTTT. This codes for CASSLLGGAGDTQYF.

CDR3 region: CASVTVGLGSPLHF. In nucleotides, the CDR3 is TGTGCCAGCGTAACGGTGGGTTTGGGCTCACCCCTCCACTTT. The chain combines TRBV28 with TRBJ1-6; D gene ambiguous. This CDR3 is built from 14 residues. The V end was cut by 8 bases, the J end by 10 bases, with 18 bases between. CDR1 is MDHEN and CDR2 is SYDVKM in the germline V gene.

This chain joins TRBV5-1 and TRBJ1-4; no firm D call. Between the trimmed V and J ends, which lost 4 bases and 0 bases, there was a span of 7 bases. The CDR3 sequence is 14 residues long. Per the germline V gene, CDR1 is SGHRS and CDR2 is YFSETQ. CDR3 in DNA: TGCGCCAGCAGCCCTAGTACAACTAATGAAAAACTGTTTTTT. It encodes CASSPSTTNEKLFF.

The chain recombines TRBV20-1 with TRBJ2-5; D unclear. Trimming removed 0 bases at V and 6 bases at J, with 5 bases between. CDR3 length: 11 residues. The V gene's germline CDR1 is DFQATT and CDR2 SNEGSKA (reference sequence). The CDR3 loop is CSARDLQTQYF. The CDR3 bases are TGCAGTGCTAGAGATCTCCAGACCCAGTACTTC.

The genes are TRBV7-8 and TRBJ2-1, with D possibly being TRBD1 (6 bases). The V end lost 4 bases, the J end lost 10 bases, and 14 bases lay between the germline ends. The length of the CDR3 is 13 residues. Per the germline V gene, CDR1 is SGHVS and CDR2 is FQNEAQ. The CDR3 loop is CASSSVPGEEQFF. CDR3 nucleotides: TGTGCCAGCAGCTCGGTGCCAGGGGAGGAGCAGTTCTTC. The variable domain in full, with the rest retrieved from reference TRBV7-8 and TRBJ2-1, is GAGVSQSPRYKVAKRGQDVALRCDPISGHVSLFWYQQALGQGPEFLTYFQNEAQLDKSGLPSDRFFAERPEGSVSTLKIQRTQQEDSAVYLCASSSVPGEEQFFGPGTRLTVL.

The V gene is TRBV5-6, the J gene TRBJ1-3; D gene uncertain. The CDR3 sequence is 14 residues long. CDR1 and CDR2 from the germline V gene are SGHDT and YYEEEE. With 0 bases removed from V and 0 bases from J, the gap between germline ends came to 4 bases. The DNA for the CDR3 is TGTGCCAGCAGCTTGGGATACTCTGGAAACACCATATATTTT. Translated: CASSLGYSGNTIYF. The full variable domain, rest sourced from reference TRBV5-6 and TRBJ1-3, is DAGVTQSPTHLIKTRGQQVTLRCSPKSGHDTVSWYQQALGQGPQFIFQYYEEEERQRGNFPDRFSGHQFPNYSSELNVNALLLGDSALYLCASSLGYSGNTIYFGEGSWLTVV.